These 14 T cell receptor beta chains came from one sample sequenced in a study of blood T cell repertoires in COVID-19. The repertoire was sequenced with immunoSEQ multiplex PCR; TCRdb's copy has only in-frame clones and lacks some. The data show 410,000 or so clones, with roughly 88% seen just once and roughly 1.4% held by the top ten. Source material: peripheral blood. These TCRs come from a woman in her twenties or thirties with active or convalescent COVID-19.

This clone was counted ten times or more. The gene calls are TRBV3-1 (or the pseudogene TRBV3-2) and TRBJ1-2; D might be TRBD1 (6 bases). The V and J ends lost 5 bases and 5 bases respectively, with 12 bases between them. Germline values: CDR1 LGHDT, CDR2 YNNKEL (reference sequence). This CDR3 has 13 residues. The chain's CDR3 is CASSETGMYGYTF. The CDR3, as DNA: TGTGCCAGCAGCGAAACAGGGATGTATGGCTACACCTTC.

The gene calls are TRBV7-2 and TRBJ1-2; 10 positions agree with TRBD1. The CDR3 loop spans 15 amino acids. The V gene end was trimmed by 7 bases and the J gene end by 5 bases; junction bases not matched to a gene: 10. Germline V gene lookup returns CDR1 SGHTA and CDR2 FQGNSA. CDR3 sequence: CASTAEPGQGYGYTF. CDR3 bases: TGTGCCAGCACCGCAGAGCCGGGACAGGGGTATGGCTACACCTTC.

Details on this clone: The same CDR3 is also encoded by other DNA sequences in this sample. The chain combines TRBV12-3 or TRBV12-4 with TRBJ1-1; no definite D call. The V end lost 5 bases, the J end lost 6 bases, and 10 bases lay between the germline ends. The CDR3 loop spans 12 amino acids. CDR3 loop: CASSLLRAEAFF. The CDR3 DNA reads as TGTGCCAGCAGTCTACTAAGAGCTGAAGCTTTCTTT.

The CDR3 here is CASSQRAGGIYEQYF. The CDR3, as DNA: TGTGCCAGCAGCCAACGAGCGGGAGGGATCTACGAGCAGTACTTC. This chain connects TRBV7-8 to TRBJ2-7; TRBD2 agrees at 10 bases. The CDR3 extends over 15 amino acids. Germline values: CDR1 SGHVS, CDR2 FQNEAQ. V lost 5 bases to trimming and J lost 3 bases; unmatched junction nucleotides: 7.

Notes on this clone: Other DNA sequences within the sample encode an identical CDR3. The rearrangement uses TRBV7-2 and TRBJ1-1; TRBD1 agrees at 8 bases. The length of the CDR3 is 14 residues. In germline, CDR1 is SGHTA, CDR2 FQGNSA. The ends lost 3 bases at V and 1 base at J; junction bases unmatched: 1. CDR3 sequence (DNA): TGTGCCAGCAGCTTTGGACAGGGGAACACTGAAGCTTTCTTT. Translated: CASSFGQGNTEAFF.

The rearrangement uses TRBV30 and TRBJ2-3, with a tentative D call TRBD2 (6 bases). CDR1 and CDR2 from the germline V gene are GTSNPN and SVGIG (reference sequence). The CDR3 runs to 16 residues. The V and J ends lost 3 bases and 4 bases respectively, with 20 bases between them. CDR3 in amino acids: CAWRDGTPKRSDTQYF. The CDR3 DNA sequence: TGTGCCTGGAGGGACGGGACTCCCAAGAGATCAGATACGCAGTATTTT.

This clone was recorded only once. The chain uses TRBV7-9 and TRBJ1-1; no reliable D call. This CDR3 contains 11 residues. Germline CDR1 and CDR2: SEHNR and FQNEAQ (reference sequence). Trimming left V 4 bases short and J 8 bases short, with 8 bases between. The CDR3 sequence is CASSSQVEAFF. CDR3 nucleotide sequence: TGTGCCAGCAGCTCACAAGTAGAAGCTTTCTTT.

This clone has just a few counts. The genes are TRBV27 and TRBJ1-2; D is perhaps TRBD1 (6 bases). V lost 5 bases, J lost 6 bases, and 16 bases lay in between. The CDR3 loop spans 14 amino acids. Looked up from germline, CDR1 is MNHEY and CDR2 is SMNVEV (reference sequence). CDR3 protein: CASSPGNRVDGYTF. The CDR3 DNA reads TGTGCCAGCAGTCCGGGTAACAGGGTGGATGGCTACACCTTC.

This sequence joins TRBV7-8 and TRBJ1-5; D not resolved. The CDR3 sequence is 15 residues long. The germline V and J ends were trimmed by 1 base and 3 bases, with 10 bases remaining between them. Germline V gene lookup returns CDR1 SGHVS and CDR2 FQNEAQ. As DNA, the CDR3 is TGTGCCAGCAGCTTAGGTGCTAGCCCCAATCAGCCCCAGCATTTT. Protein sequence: CASSLGASPNQPQHF.

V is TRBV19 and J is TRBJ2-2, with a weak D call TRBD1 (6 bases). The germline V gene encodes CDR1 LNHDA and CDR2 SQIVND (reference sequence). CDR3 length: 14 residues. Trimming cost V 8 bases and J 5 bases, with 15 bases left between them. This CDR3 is CASRTTGLTGELFF. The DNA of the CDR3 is TGTGCCAGTCGGACCACAGGGCTTACCGGGGAGCTGTTTTTT.

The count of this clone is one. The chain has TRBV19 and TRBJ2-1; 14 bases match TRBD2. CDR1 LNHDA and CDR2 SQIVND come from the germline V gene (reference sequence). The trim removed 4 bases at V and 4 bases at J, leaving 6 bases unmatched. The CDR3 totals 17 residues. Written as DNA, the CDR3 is TGTGCCAGTAGTAGCAGGGGGACTAGCGGGGGATACAATGAGCAGTTCTTC. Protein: CASSSRGTSGGYNEQFF.

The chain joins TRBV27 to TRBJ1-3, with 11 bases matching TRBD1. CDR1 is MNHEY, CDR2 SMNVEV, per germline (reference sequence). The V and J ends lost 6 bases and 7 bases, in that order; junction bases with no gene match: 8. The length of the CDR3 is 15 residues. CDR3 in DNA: TGTGCCAGCAGGTCGGACAGGGGGCGCGGGAACACCATATATTTT. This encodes CASRSDRGRGNTIYF.

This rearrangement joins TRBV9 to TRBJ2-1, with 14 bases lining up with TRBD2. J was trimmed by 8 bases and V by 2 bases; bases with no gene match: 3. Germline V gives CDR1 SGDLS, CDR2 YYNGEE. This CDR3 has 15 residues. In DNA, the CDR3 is TGTGCCAGCAGCGTGGGACTAGCGGGAGTTTATGAGCAGTTCTTC. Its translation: CASSVGLAGVYEQFF.

CDR3 DNA sequence: TGTGCCAGCAGCGTAGGGTCTGGGACAGGGGACACCGGGGAGCTGTTTTTT. Protein sequence: CASSVGSGTGDTGELFF. The chain links TRBV9 to TRBJ2-2; 10 bases match TRBD1. From germline, CDR1 is SGDLS and CDR2 YYNGEE. This CDR3 is built from 17 residues. The V gene end was trimmed by 0 bases and the J gene end by 3 bases; junction bases not matched to a gene: 5.